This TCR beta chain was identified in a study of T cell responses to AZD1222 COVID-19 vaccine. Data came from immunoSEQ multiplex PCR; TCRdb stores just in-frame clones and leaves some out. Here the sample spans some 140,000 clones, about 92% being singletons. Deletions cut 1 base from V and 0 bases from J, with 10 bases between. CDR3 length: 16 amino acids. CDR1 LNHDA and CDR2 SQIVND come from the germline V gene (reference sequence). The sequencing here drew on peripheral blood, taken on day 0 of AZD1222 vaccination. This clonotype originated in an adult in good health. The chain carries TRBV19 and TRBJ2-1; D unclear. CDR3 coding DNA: TGTGCCAGTAGTATAGCTGGCAGTTTCTCCTACAATGAGCAGTTCTTC. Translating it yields CASSIAGSFSYNEQFF.